This T cell receptor (beta chain) was sequenced for a study of OX40 agonist ivuxolimab in advanced cancers. About the full investigation: Ivuxolimab was a fully human IgG2 agonistic monoclonal antibody targeting the costimulatory receptor OX40 (CD134). Patients were allowed to have had prior anti-PD-1, anti-PD-L1 or anti-CTLA-4 therapy, and approximately 40% of the dose-escalation patients had been treated with checkpoint inhibitors. Of the approximately 53 patients in dose escalation, about 20 had hepatocellular carcinoma, around 15 had melanoma, 9 had renal cell carcinoma and 9 had head and neck cancer. Partial responses occurred in three dose-escalation patients, of whom one had hepatocellular carcinoma and two had cutaneous melanoma. Intravenous ivuxolimab was administered to patients every 2 weeks at six dose levels: 0.01, 0.1, 0.3, 1.5, 3 and 10 mg/kg. The purpose of peripheral TCRbeta sequencing was to test whether ivuxolimab changed TCR sequence diversity and led to clonal T-cell expansion. In the dose-escalation cohort, 82.7% of patients were male, and the mean age was approximately 60 years, with a range of 23 to 79. The paper describes the monotherapy dose-escalation part (N of about 52 patients) of the phase I trial of ivuxolimab. Study-level results and caveats: On average, CD8+ T cells showed more expanded clones than CD4+ T cells after ivuxolimab. The antigen specificity of the clonally expanded peripheral T cells was not determined. Low levels of normalized T-cell clonal expansion were also seen in some patients who did not respond. Partial responders in the 0.1-3.0 mg/kg groups had among the lowest normalized peripheral clonal expansion, especially among CD8+ T cells. At doses of 0.1 to 3.0 mg/kg, clonal expansion of both CD4+ and CD8+ blood T cells was observed from baseline to week 6.

To sequence the TCRbeta CDR3 region, genomic DNA was isolated from the sorted cells. The immunoSEQ Assay was used for sequencing of TCRbeta CDR3 regions. The source is immuneACCESS, and TCRdb retained only in-frame sequences with V and J called. Part of the clones is not carried over; for the studies checked, unresolved V genes explain less than half of this, and the remainder is unexplained. In all, the sample holds approximately 90,000 clones, and about 90% of those were seen once. Under 2% of the sample is held by the ten biggest clonotypes. Patients with autoimmune disease history or receiving systemic immunosuppression were excluded from the trial. In every dose cohort, peripheral blood was drawn for TCR sequencing at baseline, cycle 4 day 1, and cycle 7 day 1. The samples were taken from a phase I, first-in-human, multicenter, open-label dose-escalation trial of ivuxolimab. Adults with locally advanced or metastatic melanoma, renal cell carcinoma, hepatocellular carcinoma or head and neck squamous cell carcinoma were enrolled in the trial. Before TCR sequencing, CD4+ T cells and CD8+ T cells from peripheral blood were sorted into separate populations.

For this clone: Its antigen remains unidentified. Nothing much larger sits one base from this clone, and base qualities are not available.

The CDR3 contains 15 residues, cysteine and phenylalanine counted. Only the CDR3 part of the read is kept: 45 bases, read in frame from the first base. Relative to germline, V is missing 4 bases and J is missing 6 bases, with 8 bases of the junction outside any gene match. The germline V gene (reference sequence) provides CDR1 WNHNN and CDR2 SYGVQD. This clonotype was sampled from an adult with an advanced solid tumor such as melanoma, head and neck, liver or kidney cancer. Sequences were derived from CD4+ or CD8+ T cells sorted from blood, sampled in a trial of the OX40 agonist ivuxolimab. Recombination connected TRBV10-1 to TRBJ2-3, with 9 central nucleotides matching TRBD1. The DNA reads TGCGCCAGCAGTGCTGGGACAGGGTTTTTCGATACGCAGTATTTT. Protein translation: CASSAGTGFFDTQYF.